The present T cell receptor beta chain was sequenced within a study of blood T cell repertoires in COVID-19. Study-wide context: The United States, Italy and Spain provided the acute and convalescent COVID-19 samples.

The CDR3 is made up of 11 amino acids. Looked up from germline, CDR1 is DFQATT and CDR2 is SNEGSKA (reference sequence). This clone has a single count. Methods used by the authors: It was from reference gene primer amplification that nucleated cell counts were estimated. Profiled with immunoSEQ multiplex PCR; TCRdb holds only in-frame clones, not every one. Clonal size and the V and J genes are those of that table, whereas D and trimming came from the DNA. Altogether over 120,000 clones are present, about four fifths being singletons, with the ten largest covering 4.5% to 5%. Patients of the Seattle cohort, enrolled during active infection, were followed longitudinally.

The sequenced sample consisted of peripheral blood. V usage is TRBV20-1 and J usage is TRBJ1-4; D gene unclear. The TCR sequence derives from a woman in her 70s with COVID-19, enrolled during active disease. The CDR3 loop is CSPSDNEKLFF. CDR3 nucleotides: TGCAGCCCCAGTGATAATGAAAAACTGTTTTTT.